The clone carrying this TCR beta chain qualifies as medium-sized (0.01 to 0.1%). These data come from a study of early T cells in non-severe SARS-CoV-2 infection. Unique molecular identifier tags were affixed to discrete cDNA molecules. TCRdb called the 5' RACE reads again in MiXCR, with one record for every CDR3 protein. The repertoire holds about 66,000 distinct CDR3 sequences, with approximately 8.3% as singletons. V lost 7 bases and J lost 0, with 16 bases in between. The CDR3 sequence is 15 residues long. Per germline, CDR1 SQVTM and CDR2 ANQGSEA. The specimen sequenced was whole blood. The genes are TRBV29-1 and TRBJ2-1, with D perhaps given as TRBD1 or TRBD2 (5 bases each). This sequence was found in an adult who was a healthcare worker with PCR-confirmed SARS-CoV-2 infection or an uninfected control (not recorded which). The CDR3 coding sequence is TGCAGCGCCGAGGGCGTAGGGGACTCCTACAATGAGCAGTTCTTC. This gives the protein CSAEGVGDSYNEQFF.